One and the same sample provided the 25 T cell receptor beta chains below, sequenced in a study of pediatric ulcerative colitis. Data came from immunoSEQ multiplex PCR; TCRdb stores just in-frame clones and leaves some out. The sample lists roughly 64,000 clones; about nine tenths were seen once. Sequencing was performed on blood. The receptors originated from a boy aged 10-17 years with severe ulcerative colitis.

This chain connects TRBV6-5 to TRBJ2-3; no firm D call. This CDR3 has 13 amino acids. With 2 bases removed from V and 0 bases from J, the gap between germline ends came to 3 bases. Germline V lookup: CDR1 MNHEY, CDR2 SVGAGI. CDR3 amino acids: CASSYESTDTQYF. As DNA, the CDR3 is TGTGCCAGCAGTTACGAAAGCACAGATACGCAGTATTTT.

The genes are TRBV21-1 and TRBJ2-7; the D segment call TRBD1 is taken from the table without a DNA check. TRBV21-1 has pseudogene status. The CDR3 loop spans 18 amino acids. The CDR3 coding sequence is TGTGCCAGCAGCAAACCCGGCCCGGACACACGCCCCTCCTACGAGCAGTACTTC. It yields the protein CASSKPGPDTRPSYEQYF.

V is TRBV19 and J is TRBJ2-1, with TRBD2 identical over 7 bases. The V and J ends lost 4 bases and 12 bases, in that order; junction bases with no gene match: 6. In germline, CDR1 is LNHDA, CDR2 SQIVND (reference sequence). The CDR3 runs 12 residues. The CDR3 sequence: CASSNDGGRQFF. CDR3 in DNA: TGTGCCAGTAGTAATGATGGCGGGAGGCAGTTCTTC.

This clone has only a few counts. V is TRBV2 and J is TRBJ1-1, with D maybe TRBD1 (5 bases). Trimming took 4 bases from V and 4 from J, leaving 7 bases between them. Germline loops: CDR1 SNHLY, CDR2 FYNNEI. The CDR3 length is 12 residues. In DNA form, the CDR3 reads TGTGCCAGCAGTGGGGGGAGCACTGAAGCTTTCTTT. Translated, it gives CASSGGSTEAFF. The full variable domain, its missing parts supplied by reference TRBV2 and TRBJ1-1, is EPEVTQTPSHQVTQMGQEVILRCVPISNHLYFYWYRQILGQKVEFLVSFYNNEISEKSEIFDDQFSVERPDGSNFTLKIRSTKLEDSAMYFCASSGGSTEAFFGQGTRLTVV.

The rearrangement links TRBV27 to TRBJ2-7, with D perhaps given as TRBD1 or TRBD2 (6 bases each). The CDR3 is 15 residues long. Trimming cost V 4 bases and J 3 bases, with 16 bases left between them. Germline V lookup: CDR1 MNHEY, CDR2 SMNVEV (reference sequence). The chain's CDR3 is CASSWGAPADYEQYF. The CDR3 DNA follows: TGTGCCAGCAGTTGGGGGGCCCCGGCCGACTACGAGCAGTACTTC.

This CDR3 reads CASSVILYF. Written as DNA, the CDR3 is TGTGCCAGCAGCGTGATCCTGTACTTC. The V call is TRBV9, the J call TRBJ2-5, with no clear D. This CDR3 spans 9 amino acids. The germline V gene encodes CDR1 SGDLS and CDR2 YYNGEE. The V end was cut by 2 bases, the J end by 13 bases, with 6 bases between.

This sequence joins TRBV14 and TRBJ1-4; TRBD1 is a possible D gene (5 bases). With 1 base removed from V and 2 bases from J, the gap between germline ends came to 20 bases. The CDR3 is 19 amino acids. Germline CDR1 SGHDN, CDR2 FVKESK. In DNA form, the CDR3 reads TGTGCCAGCAGCCAAGTAGTGGCGGACACAAGGTCGACTAATGAAAAACTGTTTTTT. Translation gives CASSQVVADTRSTNEKLFF.

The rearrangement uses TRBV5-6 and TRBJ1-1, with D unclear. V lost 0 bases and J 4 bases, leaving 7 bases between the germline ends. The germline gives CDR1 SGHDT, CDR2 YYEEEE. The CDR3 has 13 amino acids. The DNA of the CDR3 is TGTGCCAGCAGCTTGGAGGGAATCACTGAAGCTTTCTTT. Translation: CASSLEGITEAFF.

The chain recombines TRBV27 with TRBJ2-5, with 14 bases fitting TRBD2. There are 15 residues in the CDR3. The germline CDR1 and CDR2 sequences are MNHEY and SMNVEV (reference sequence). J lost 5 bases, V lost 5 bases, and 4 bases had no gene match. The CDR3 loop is CASSPGLAGGETQYF. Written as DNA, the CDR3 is TGTGCCAGCAGTCCCGGACTAGCGGGAGGTGAGACCCAGTACTTC.

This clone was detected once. The CDR3 DNA is TGTGCCAGCAGCTTGGCGACGGGATTCGGCGGGAACACCATATATTTT. Its translation is CASSLATGFGGNTIYF. The genes are TRBV5-4 and TRBJ1-3; D ambiguous. Germline values: CDR1 SGHNT, CDR2 YYREEE (reference sequence). There are 16 residues in the CDR3. V lost 0 bases and J lost 7, with 17 bases in between.

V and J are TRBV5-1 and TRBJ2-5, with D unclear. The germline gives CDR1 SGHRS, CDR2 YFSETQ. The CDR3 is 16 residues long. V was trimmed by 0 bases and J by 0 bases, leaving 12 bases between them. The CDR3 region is CASSLADQIYQETQYF. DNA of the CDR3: TGCGCCAGCAGCTTGGCCGACCAGATTTACCAAGAGACCCAGTACTTC.

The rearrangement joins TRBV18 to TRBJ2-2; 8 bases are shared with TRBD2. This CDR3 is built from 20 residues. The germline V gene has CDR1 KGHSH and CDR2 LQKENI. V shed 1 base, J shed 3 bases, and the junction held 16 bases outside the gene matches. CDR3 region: CASSPRLGTGGLGDTGELFF. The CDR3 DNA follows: TGTGCCAGCTCACCACGACTCGGCACGGGAGGGCTGGGGGACACCGGGGAGCTGTTTTTT.

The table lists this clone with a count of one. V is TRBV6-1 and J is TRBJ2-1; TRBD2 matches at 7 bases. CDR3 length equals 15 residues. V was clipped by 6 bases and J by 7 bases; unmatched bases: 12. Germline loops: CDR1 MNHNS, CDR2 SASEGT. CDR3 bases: TGTGCCAGCAGGGAGGGAGGGCCTGCGATTAATGAGCAGTTCTTC. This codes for CASREGGPAINEQFF.

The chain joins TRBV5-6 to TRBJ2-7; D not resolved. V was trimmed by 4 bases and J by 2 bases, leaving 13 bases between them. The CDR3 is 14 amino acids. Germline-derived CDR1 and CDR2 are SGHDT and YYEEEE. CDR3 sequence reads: CASSPRRLAYEQYF. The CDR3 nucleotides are TGTGCCAGCAGCCCGCGACGGCTAGCCTACGAGCAGTACTTC.

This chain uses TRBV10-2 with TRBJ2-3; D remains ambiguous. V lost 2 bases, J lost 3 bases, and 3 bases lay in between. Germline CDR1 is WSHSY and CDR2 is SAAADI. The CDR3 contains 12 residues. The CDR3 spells CASSEPTDTQYF. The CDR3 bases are TGCGCCAGCAGTGAGCCGACAGATACGCAGTATTTT.

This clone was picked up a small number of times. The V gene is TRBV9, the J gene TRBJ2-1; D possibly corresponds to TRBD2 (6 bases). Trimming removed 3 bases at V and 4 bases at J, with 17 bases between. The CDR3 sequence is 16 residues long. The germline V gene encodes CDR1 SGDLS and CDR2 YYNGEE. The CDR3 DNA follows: TGTGCCAGCAGCGGGCGGCGGGGCCAAAAGTACAATGAGCAGTTCTTC. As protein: CASSGRRGQKYNEQFF.

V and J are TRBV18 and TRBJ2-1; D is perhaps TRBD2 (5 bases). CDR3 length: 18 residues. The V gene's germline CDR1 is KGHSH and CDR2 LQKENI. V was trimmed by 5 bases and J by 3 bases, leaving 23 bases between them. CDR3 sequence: CASSTGVFAEEHYNEQFF. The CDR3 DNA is TGTGCCAGCTCAACGGGTGTTTTCGCGGAGGAACACTACAATGAGCAGTTCTTC. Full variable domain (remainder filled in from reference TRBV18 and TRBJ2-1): NAGVMQNPRHLVRRRGQEARLRCSPMKGHSHVYWYRQLPEEGLKFMVYLQKENIIDESGMPKERFSAEFPKEGPSILRIQQVVRGDSAAYFCASSTGVFAEEHYNEQFFGPGTRLTVL.

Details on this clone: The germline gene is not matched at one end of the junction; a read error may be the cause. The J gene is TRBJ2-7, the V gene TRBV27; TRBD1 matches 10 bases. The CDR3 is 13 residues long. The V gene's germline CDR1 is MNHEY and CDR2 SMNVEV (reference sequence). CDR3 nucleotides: TGTGCCAGCAGGGGACAGGGGTCCTCCGAGCAGTACTTC. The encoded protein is CASRGQGSSEQYF.

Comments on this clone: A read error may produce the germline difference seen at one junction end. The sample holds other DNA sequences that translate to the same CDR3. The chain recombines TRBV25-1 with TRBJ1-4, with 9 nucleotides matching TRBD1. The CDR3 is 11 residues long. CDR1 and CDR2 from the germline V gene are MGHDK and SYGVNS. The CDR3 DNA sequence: TGTGGGACAGGGGTAGGTGAAAAACTGTTCTTT. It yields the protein CGTGVGEKLFF.

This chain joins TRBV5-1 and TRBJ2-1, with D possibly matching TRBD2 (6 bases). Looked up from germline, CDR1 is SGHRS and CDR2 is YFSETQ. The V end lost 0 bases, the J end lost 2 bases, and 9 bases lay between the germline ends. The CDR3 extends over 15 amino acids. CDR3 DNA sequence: TGCGCCAGCAGCTTGGCGGCTAGCGCCTACAATGAGCAGTTCTTC. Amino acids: CASSLAASAYNEQFF.

CDR3 sequence: CASSVGEIGDYGYTF. Written as DNA, the CDR3 is TGTGCCAGCAGCGTAGGCGAGATTGGGGACTATGGCTACACCTTC. The V call is TRBV9, the J call TRBJ1-2; D not resolved. Germline V lookup: CDR1 SGDLS, CDR2 YYNGEE. Trimming took off 0 bases at V and 3 bases at J, with 12 bases between the two ends. This CDR3 comprises 15 residues.

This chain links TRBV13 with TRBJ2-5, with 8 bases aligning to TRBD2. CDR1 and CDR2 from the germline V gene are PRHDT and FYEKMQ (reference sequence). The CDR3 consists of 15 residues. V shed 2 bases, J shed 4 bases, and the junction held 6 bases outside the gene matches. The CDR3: CASSLLPTSGETQYF. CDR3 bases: TGTGCCAGCAGCTTATTACCCACTAGCGGAGAGACCCAGTACTTC.

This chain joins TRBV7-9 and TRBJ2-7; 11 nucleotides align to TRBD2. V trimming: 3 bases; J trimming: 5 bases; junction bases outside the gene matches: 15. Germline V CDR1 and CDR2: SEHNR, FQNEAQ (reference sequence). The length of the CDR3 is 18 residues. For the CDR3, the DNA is TGTGCCAGCAGCTTGGGACACATAGCGGGAGGGCTGGGGAACGAGCAGTACTTC. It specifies CASSLGHIAGGLGNEQYF.

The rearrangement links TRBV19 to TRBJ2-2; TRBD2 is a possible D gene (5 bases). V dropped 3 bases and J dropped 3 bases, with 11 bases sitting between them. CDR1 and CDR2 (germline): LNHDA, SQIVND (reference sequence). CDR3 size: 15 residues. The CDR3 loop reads CASSIWESYTGELFF. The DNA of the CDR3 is TGTGCCAGTAGTATTTGGGAGTCGTACACCGGGGAGCTGTTTTTT. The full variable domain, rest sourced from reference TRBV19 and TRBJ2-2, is DGGITQSPKYLFRKEGQNVTLSCEQNLNHDAMYWYRQDPGQGLRLIYYSQIVNDFQKGDIAEGYSVSREKKESFPLTVTSAQKNPTAFYLCASSIWESYTGELFFGEGSRLTVL.

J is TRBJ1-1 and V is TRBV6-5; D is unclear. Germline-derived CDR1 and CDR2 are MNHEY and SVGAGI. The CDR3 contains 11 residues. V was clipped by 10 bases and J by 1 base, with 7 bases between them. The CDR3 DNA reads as TGTGCCACCAGACAGAACACTGAAGCTTTCTTT. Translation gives CATRQNTEAFF.